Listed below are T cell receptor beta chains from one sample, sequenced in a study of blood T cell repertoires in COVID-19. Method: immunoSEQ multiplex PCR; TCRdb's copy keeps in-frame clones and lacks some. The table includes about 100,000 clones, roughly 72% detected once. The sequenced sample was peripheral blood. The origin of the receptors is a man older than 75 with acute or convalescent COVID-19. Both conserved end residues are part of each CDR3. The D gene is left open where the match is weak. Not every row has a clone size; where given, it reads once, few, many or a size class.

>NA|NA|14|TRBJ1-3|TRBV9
TGTGCCAGCAGCGCCACGGGCTCTGGAAACACCATATATTTT
CASSATGSGNTIYF
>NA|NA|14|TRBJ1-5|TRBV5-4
TGTGCCAGCAGCTCCTCAGGGAACAATCAGCCCCAGCATTTT
CASSSSGNNQPQHF
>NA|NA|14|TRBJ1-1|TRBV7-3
TGTGCCAGCAGGCAATCACCAGGGAACACTGAAGCTTTCTTT
CASRQSPGNTEAFF
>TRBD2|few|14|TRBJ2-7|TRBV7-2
TGTGCCAGCACCCTCGTAGCGGGAGACTACGAGCAGTACTTC
CASTLVAGDYEQYF
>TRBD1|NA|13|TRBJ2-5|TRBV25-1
TGTGCCAGCAATCGACAGGGTTGGGAGACCCAGTACTTC
CASNRQGWETQYF
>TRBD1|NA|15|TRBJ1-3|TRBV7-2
TGTGCCAGCAGCTTACAGGGGGTTCCAGGAAACACCATATATTTT
CASSLQGVPGNTIYF
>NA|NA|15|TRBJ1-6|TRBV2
TGTGCCAGCAGTGAAGCGCGCACGGGGAATTCACCCCTCCACTTT
CASSEARTGNSPLHF
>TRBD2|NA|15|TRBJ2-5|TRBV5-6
TGTGCCAGCAGTGACCGCGGGGGACTGCAAGAGACCCAGTACTTC
CASSDRGGLQETQYF
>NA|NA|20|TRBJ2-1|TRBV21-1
TGTGCCAGCAGCAAAAAAGGGCGCGCGGGACTAGCGGGGCCCTACAATGAGCAGTTCTTC
CASSKKGRAGLAGPYNEQFF
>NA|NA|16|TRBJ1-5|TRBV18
TGTGCCAGCTTGCCGGACTCCGGCAAAGGTAATCAGCCCCAGCATTTT
CASLPDSGKGNQPQHF
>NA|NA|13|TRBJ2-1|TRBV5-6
TGTGCCAGCAGCTACACTAGGTACAATGAGCAGTTCTTC
CASSYTRYNEQFF
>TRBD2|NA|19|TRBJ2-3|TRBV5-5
TGTGCCAGCAGCACAAAACTAGCGGGAGGAAGTACTAGCACAGATACGCAGTATTTT
CASSTKLAGGSTSTDTQYF
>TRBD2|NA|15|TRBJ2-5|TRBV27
TGTGCCAGCACAGCGGGGAGACCTTACCAAGAGACCCAGTACTTC
CASTAGRPYQETQYF
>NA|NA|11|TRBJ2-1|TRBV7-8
TGTGCCAGCAGCCCGTTTGTTGAGCAGTTCTTC
CASSPFVEQFF
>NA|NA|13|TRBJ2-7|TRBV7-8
TGTGCCAGCAGCTTAGCGGGACAATACGAGCAGTACTTC
CASSLAGQYEQYF
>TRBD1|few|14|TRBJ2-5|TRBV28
TGTGCCAGCAACGGACCGGACAGGCGAGAGACCCAGTACTTC
CASNGPDRRETQYF
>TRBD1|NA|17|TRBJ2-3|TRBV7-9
TGTGCCAGCAGCCTATTTAGGACAGGGATTAACACAGATACGCAGTATTTT
CASSLFRTGINTDTQYF
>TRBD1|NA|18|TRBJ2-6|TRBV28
TGTGCCAGCAGATTCCCGGGACAGGGGGCCCCTGGGGCCAACGTCCTGACTTTC
CASRFPGQGAPGANVLTF
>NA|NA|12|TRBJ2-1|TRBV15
TGTGCCACCAGCAGAGATCGGGTAGAGCAGTTCTTC
CATSRDRVEQFF
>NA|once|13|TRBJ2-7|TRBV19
TGTGCCAGTAGTATCACCGGGGGTTACGAGCAGTACTTC
CASSITGGYEQYF
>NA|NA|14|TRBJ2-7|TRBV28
TGTGCCAGCAGTTTAGGGCACGAAACCTACGAGCAGTACTTC
CASSLGHETYEQYF
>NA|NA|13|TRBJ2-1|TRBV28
TGTGCCAGCAGTTTTGTGGGGCCCAATGAGCAGTTCTTC
CASSFVGPNEQFF
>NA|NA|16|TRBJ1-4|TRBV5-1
TGCGCCAGCAGCTTGGCCGTGGCGGGGGCGAAGGAAAAACTGTTTTTT
CASSLAVAGAKEKLFF
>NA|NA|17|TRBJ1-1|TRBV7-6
TGTGCCAGCAGCTTACCTAGAGGGGGGGGCGGGAACACTGAAGCTTTCTTT
CASSLPRGGGGNTEAFF
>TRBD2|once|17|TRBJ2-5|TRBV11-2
TGTGCCAGCAGCCGTGGACTAGCGGGAGGATGGCGGGAGACCCAGTACTTC
CASSRGLAGGWRETQYF
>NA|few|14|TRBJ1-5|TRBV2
TGTGCCAGCAGTGGGACAGTTGAGGGTCAGCCCCAGCATTTT
CASSGTVEGQPQHF
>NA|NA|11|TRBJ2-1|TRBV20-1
TGCAGTGGAGGATCTTACAATGAGCAGTTCTTC
CSGGSYNEQFF
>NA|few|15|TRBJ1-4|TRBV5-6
TGTGCCAGCAGTAGCACGGGACATCTGAATGAAAAACTGTTTTTT
CASSSTGHLNEKLFF
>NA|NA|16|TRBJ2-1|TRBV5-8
TGTGCCAGCAGCTTGACGACAGGCCACCGACTCAATGAGCAGTTCTTC
CASSLTTGHRLNEQFF
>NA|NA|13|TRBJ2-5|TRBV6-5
TGTGCCAGCAGTACCGAAGCCCAAGAGACCCAGTACTTC
CASSTEAQETQYF
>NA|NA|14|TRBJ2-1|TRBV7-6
TGTGCCAGCACCCATTCTGAGGTTTGGAATGAGCAGTTCTTC
CASTHSEVWNEQFF
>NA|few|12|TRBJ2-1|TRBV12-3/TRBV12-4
TGTGCCAGCAGTTTAACTTACAATGAGCAGTTCTTC
CASSLTYNEQFF
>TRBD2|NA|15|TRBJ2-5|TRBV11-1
TGTGCCAGCAGCTTGCGACTAGCGGGAGGGGAGACCCAGTACTTC
CASSLRLAGGETQYF
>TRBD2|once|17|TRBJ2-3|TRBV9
TGTGCCAGCAGCCCCAAGACTAGCGGGAGGGCCTTAGATACGCAGTATTTT
CASSPKTSGRALDTQYF
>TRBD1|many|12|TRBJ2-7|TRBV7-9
TGTGCCAGCAGCTGGACAGGGAACGAGCAGTACTTC
CASSWTGNEQYF
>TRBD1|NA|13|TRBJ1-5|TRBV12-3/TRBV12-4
TGTGCCAGCGCAACAGGGGACAATCAGCCCCAGCATTTT
CASATGDNQPQHF
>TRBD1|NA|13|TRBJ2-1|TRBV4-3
TGCGCCAGCAGCCAAGATGACCAGGGGGTTAAGTTCTTC
CASSQDDQGVKFF
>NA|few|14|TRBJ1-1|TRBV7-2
TGTGCCAGCAGCCCCAGGGGCCAGAACACTGAAGCTTTCTTT
CASSPRGQNTEAFF
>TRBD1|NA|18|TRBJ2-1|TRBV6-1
TGTGCCAGCAGTGAAGCGCTTGGGGGCAGGGGGCAGTACAATGAGCAGTTCTTC
CASSEALGGRGQYNEQFF
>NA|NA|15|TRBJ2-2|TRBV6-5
TGTGCCAGCAGTTACGGGGCAACGAACACCGGGGAGCTGTTTTTT
CASSYGATNTGELFF
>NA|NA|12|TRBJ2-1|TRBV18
TGTGCCAGCTCACCAAATCGGGGTGAGCAGTTCTTC
CASSPNRGEQFF
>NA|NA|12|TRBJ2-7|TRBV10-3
TGTGCCATCAGTGAGGTCAGCTACGAGCAGTACTTC
CAISEVSYEQYF
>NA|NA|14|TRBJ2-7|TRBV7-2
TGTGCCAGCAGCATCCACAGGGAAAATTACGAGCAGTACTTC
CASSIHRENYEQYF
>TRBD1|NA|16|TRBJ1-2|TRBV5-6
TGTGCCAGCAGCAAAACCGGGACAGGGGGAAACTATGGCTACACCTTC
CASSKTGTGGNYGYTF
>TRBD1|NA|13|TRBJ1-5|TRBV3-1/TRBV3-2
TGTGCCAGCAGCCAACAAGGGACAGGGCTCCAGCATTTT
CASSQQGTGLQHF
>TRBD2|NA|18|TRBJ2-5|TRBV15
TGTGCCACCAGCAGGCCATCACGGCGGGAGGGCTACATTGGGACCCAGTACTTC
CATSRPSRREGYIGTQYF
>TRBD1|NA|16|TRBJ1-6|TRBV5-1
TGCGCCAGCAGCTTGGCGTGGACAGGGGTAATTTCACCCCTCCACTTT
CASSLAWTGVISPLHF
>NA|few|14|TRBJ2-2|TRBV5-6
TGTGCCAGCAGCTTGTCAGGGGGGACCGGGGAGCTGTTTTTT
CASSLSGGTGELFF
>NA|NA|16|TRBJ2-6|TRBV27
TGTGCCAGCCGCGGCGACAGGTCCTCTGGGGCCAACGTCCTGACTTTC
CASRGDRSSGANVLTF
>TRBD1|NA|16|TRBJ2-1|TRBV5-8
TGTGCCAGCAGAATAAGGGGGCTAACCTCCTACAATGAGCAGTTCTTC
CASRIRGLTSYNEQFF
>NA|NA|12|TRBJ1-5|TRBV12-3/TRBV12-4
TGTGCCAGCAGGGACCCAGAGGGACCCCAGCATTTT
CASRDPEGPQHF
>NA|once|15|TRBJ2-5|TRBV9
TGTGCCAGCAGCGTATTTGAGAACGGCCAAGAGACCCAGTACTTC
CASSVFENGQETQYF
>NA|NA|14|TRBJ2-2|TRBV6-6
TGTGCCAGCAGTTACGGGGGCCTCACCGGGGAGCTGTTTTTT
CASSYGGLTGELFF
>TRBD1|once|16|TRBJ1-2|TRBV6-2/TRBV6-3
TGTGCCAGCAGTTACTCCTCCGGGACAGCCAACTATGGCTACACCTTC
CASSYSSGTANYGYTF
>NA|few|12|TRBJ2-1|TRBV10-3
TGTGCCATCGCCCAGGGGATGGATGAGCAGTTCTTC
CAIAQGMDEQFF
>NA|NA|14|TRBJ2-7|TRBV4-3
TGCGCCAGCAGTCGAGGGACACGCTCCTACGAGCAGTACTTC
CASSRGTRSYEQYF
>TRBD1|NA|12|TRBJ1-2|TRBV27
TGTGCCAGCAGTTTTGGGACAGAAGGCTACACCTTC
CASSFGTEGYTF
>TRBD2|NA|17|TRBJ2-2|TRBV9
TGTGCCAGCAGCGCGTTCGTGGGACTAGCGGGAGGCGGGGAGCTGTTTTTT
CASSAFVGLAGGGELFF
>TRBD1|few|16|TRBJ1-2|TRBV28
TGTGCCAGCAGTTTGAGAGGGACAGGGCTTCTCTATGGCTACACCTTC
CASSLRGTGLLYGYTF
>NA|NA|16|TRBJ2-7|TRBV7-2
TGTGCCAGCAGCTTAAGTGGCGCAGGGGCTGGTGGAGAGCAGTACTTC
CASSLSGAGAGGEQYF